Each of the 10 T cell receptor beta chains below was sequenced from the same sample in a study of T cell changes during pregnancy in multiple sclerosis. TCRdb's copy holds only in-frame clones and misses some; the assay was immunoSEQ multiplex PCR. The sample shows about 44,000 clones, about nine tenths of them seen only once. Sequences were derived from CD4+ T cells from peripheral blood mononuclear cells, sampled in the first trimester of pregnancy. Source of these receptors: a female donor with multiple sclerosis, enrolled in a pregnancy study.

This chain uses TRBV28 with TRBJ2-7, with 9 bases lining up with TRBD2. J lost 3 bases, V lost 4 bases, and 7 bases had no gene match. CDR3 length: 15 amino acids. Germline CDR1 is MDHEN and CDR2 is SYDVKM. This chain's CDR3 is CASSSSGMSDYEQYF. The CDR3 region has the DNA TGTGCCAGCAGTTCTAGCGGGATGTCGGACTACGAGCAGTACTTC.

V and J are TRBV6-1 and TRBJ2-2, with TRBD1 identical over 7 bases. The CDR3 sequence is 13 residues long. CDR1 is MNHNS and CDR2 is SASEGT in the germline V gene. V was pared by 8 bases and J by 3 bases, with 3 bases of the junction left unmatched. Written as DNA, the CDR3 is TGTGCCAGCGCCGGGACAGACACCGGGGAGCTGTTTTTT. Amino acid sequence: CASAGTDTGELFF.

CDR3 in amino acids: CASSLSGTGYSYEQYF. The CDR3 bases are TGTGCCAGCAGCTTAAGCGGGACAGGGTATTCCTACGAGCAGTACTTC. The chain is built from TRBV11-1 and TRBJ2-7; 9 positions match TRBD1. The germline V gene has CDR1 SGHAT and CDR2 FQDESV (reference sequence). J lost 1 base, V lost 2 bases, and 6 bases had no gene match. This CDR3 is built from 16 residues.

The J gene is TRBJ2-3, the V gene TRBV7-3; TRBD2 agrees at 13 bases. The CDR3 spans 19 residues. CDR1 SGHTA and CDR2 FQGTGA come from the germline V gene. J gave up 0 bases and V 5 bases, and 11 bases lay outside the gene matches. CDR3 sequence reads: CASSAYGGLAGISTDTQYF. CDR3 DNA: TGTGCCAGCAGCGCCTACGGGGGACTAGCGGGAATAAGCACAGATACGCAGTATTTT.

The V and J genes are TRBV19 and TRBJ2-1; tentative D call: TRBD1 (6 bases). V was shortened by 7 bases and J by 1 base, with 20 bases between the two germline ends. This CDR3 contains 17 residues. CDR1 and CDR2 from the germline V gene are LNHDA and SQIVND (reference sequence). The CDR3, as DNA: TGTGCCAGTAACCCCCAAGGACAGAAGAGATCCTACAATGAGCAGTTCTTC. Its translation: CASNPQGQKRSYNEQFF.

J is TRBJ2-6 and V is TRBV7-9, with no clear D. Germline loops: CDR1 SEHNR, CDR2 FQNEAQ (reference sequence). The CDR3 runs 13 residues. V was shortened by 6 bases and J by 3 bases, with 6 bases between the two germline ends. This CDR3 reads CASSTFGANVLTF. CDR3 bases: TGTGCCAGCAGTACATTTGGGGCCAACGTCCTGACTTTC.

V gene TRBV9 combines with J gene TRBJ2-3; TRBD2 matches 14 bases. V lost 0 bases to trimming and J lost 14 bases; unmatched junction nucleotides: 11. The germline V gene has CDR1 SGDLS and CDR2 YYNGEE. The CDR3 spans 16 residues. CDR3 residues: CASSVATGLAGALVYF. The CDR3 DNA reads as TGTGCCAGCAGCGTAGCTACGGGACTAGCGGGAGCGTTAGTGTATTTT.

This clone was observed once. The chain employs TRBV5-6 and TRBJ2-1; 12 bases match TRBD2. This CDR3 region has 16 residues. The J segment lost 1 base and the V segment lost 4 bases, leaving 3 bases of the junction unmatched. The V gene's germline CDR1 is SGHDT and CDR2 YYEEEE. CDR3 DNA: TGTGCCAGCAGCAGGGGACTAGCGGGTTCCTACAATGAGCAGTTCTTC. As protein: CASSRGLAGSYNEQFF.

The chain carries TRBV4-2 and TRBJ2-1; perhaps TRBD2 as D (6 bases). This CDR3 comprises 16 residues. From germline, CDR1 is LGHNA and CDR2 YNFKEQ. V was clipped by 1 base and J by 0 bases, with 10 bases between them. The CDR3 spells CASSQGGSGSYNEQFF. The CDR3 DNA reads as TGTGCCAGCAGCCAAGGAGGTAGCGGCTCCTACAATGAGCAGTTCTTC.

The chain is built from TRBV9 and TRBJ2-7; 10 bases are shared with TRBD1. Germline CDR1 and CDR2: SGDLS and YYNGEE. The CDR3 runs 16 residues. The junction had 9 bases not matched to a gene; V was cut back by 2 bases and J by 4 bases. The CDR3 sequence: CASSVAPGQGFYEQYF. As DNA, the CDR3 is TGTGCCAGCAGCGTCGCCCCGGGACAGGGGTTTTACGAGCAGTACTTC. The full variable domain, its missing parts supplied by reference TRBV9 and TRBJ2-7, is DSGVTQTPKHLITATGQRVTLRCSPRSGDLSVYWYQQSLDQGLQFLIQYYNGEERAKGNILERFSAQQFPDLHSELNLSSLELGDSALYFCASSVAPGQGFYEQYFGPGTRLTVT.